These 18 T cell receptor beta chains were sequenced from one sample in a study of T cell responses to AZD1222 COVID-19 vaccine. Profiling relied on immunoSEQ multiplex PCR, and the TCRdb table lists in-frame clones only, not all of them. In the table there are some 110,000 clones, around 88% of which are singletons. Material: peripheral blood, obtained on day 0 of AZD1222 vaccination. Receptors originate from an adult in good health.

The chain uses TRBV6-5 and TRBJ1-3; D remains ambiguous. Trimming cost V 0 bases and J 0 bases, with 9 bases left between them. The CDR3 sequence is 16 residues long. The V gene's germline CDR1 is MNHEY and CDR2 SVGAGI. The CDR3 is CASSYSAWASGNTIYF. In DNA form, the CDR3 reads TGTGCCAGCAGTTACTCTGCCTGGGCCTCTGGAAACACCATATATTTT.

J is TRBJ2-7 and V is TRBV19, with 15 bases fitting TRBD2. Germline values: CDR1 LNHDA, CDR2 SQIVND (reference sequence). Losses at the gene ends were 5 bases for V and 2 bases for J; bases not matched to a gene: 19. The length of the CDR3 is 21 residues. The CDR3 nucleotides read TGTGCCAGTAGTCCCGGGACTAGCGGGGGGCCTGTTACCCTCTCCCCCTACGAGCAGTACTTC. The encoded protein is CASSPGTSGGPVTLSPYEQYF.

The chain couples TRBV9 to TRBJ1-1; the D gene is possibly TRBD1 (5 bases). The CDR3 has 14 amino acids. V lost 2 bases to trimming and J lost 3 bases, with 11 bases between them. The germline V gene has CDR1 SGDLS and CDR2 YYNGEE. CDR3 bases: TGTGCCAGCAGCGTGGGGCTCCCCTACACTGAAGCTTTCTTT. It specifies CASSVGLPYTEAFF.

The V call is TRBV5-1, the J call TRBJ1-1; D possibly corresponds to TRBD1 (5 bases). The CDR3 covers 18 residues. From germline, CDR1 is SGHRS and CDR2 YFSETQ. The V gene lost 1 base and the J gene lost 1 base, with 20 bases spanning the gap. The CDR3 DNA reads TGCGCCAGCAGCTTGCTACCCGCGGGGGTAAGTGCGAACACTGAAGCTTTCTTT. It codes for CASSLLPAGVSANTEAFF. Full variable domain (remainder filled in from reference TRBV5-1 and TRBJ1-1): KAGVTQTPRYLIKTRGQQVTLSCSPISGHRSVSWYQQTPGQGLQFLFEYFSETQRNKGNFPGRFSGRQFSNSRSEMNVSTLELGDSALYLCASSLLPAGVSANTEAFFGQGTRLTVV.

V and J are TRBV9 and TRBJ1-2; D is ambiguous. The V end was cut by 3 bases, the J end by 1 base, with 13 bases between. Per germline, CDR1 SGDLS and CDR2 YYNGEE. This CDR3 has 15 amino acids. CDR3 coding DNA: TGTGCCAGCAGCGGCGGGTCGACAATTAACTATGGCTACACCTTC. Translation: CASSGGSTINYGYTF.

This CDR3 reads CASRLGQVPTEAFF. The CDR3 coding sequence is TGTGCCAGCAGACTAGGACAGGTCCCAACTGAAGCTTTCTTT. The chain is built from TRBV6-5 and TRBJ1-1; 7 bases map to TRBD1. Germline CDR1 reads MNHEY; CDR2 reads SVGAGI. CDR3 length equals 14 residues. The V and J ends lost 6 bases and 5 bases, in that order; junction bases with no gene match: 9.

The rearrangement joins TRBV24-1 to TRBJ1-2, with 12 bases identical to TRBD1. Germline V lookup: CDR1 KGHDR, CDR2 SFDVKD. The CDR3 runs 15 residues. Trimming at V came to 2 bases and at J to 6 bases, leaving 3 bases not matched to a gene. The CDR3 DNA follows: TGTGCCACCAGTGATTGGGGACAGGGGGCTGATGGCTACACCTTC. It translates to CATSDWGQGADGYTF.

This chain links TRBV5-1 with TRBJ1-2, with 11 bases lining up with TRBD1. The CDR3 consists of 15 residues. Germline V CDR1 and CDR2: SGHRS, YFSETQ. J gave up 2 bases and V 4 bases, and 4 bases lay outside the gene matches. The CDR3 here is CASSGQGAGNYGYTF. The CDR3 coding sequence is TGCGCCAGCAGCGGACAGGGGGCCGGCAACTATGGCTACACCTTC.

About this clone itself: One base away lies a much larger clone, so this may be a sequencing read error. This chain connects TRBV27 to TRBJ2-1; 9 nucleotides line up with TRBD2. With 5 bases clipped from V and 7 bases from J, the junction kept 9 bases outside the gene matches. The CDR3 length is 15 residues. CDR1 MNHEY and CDR2 SMNVEV come from the germline V gene (reference sequence). The CDR3 is CASSAGGQGRNEQFF. The CDR3 DNA follows: TGTGCCAGCAGTGCGGGGGGGCAGGGTAGGAATGAGCAGTTCTTC.

The J gene is TRBJ1-2, the V gene TRBV6-4; D possibly corresponds to TRBD1 (6 bases). V was trimmed by 0 bases and J by 0 bases, leaving 11 bases between them. The CDR3 is 16 amino acids. CDR1 is MRHNA, CDR2 SNTAGT, per germline. CDR3 sequence (DNA): TGTGCCAGCAGTGACTCGATGGGGGGCCCTAACTATGGCTACACCTTC. This codes for CASSDSMGGPNYGYTF.

J is TRBJ2-2 and V is TRBV18; 10 nucleotides agree with TRBD1. Losses at the gene ends were 5 bases for V and 5 bases for J; bases not matched to a gene: 8. The CDR3 has 16 residues. Germline loops: CDR1 KGHSH, CDR2 LQKENI. The CDR3 region has the DNA TGTGCCAGCTCAACCTACGGGACAGGGGAAACCGGGGAGCTGTTTTTT. As protein: CASSTYGTGETGELFF.

The chain links TRBV11-2 to TRBJ2-7; 7 bases fit TRBD1. This CDR3 contains 14 residues. J was trimmed by 0 bases and V by 5 bases; bases with no gene match: 4. CDR1 is SGHAT, CDR2 FQNNGV, per germline. This chain's CDR3 is CASSTGQDSYEQYF. The CDR3 coding sequence is TGTGCCAGCAGCACCGGACAGGACTCCTACGAGCAGTACTTC.

This clone was seen a few times. The same CDR3 arises from other DNA sequences in this sample as well. The chain joins TRBV12-3 or TRBV12-4 to TRBJ1-2; D is ambiguous. V was pared by 1 base and J by 2 bases, with 5 bases between. The CDR3 is 13 amino acids. The CDR3 reads CASSLGQNYGYTF. The CDR3 DNA reads as TGTGCCAGCAGTTTAGGGCAGAACTATGGCTACACCTTC.

V gene TRBV9 combines with J gene TRBJ1-6; 8 bases are a match to TRBD1. Germline values: CDR1 SGDLS, CDR2 YYNGEE. The CDR3 loop spans 15 amino acids. The ends lost 4 bases at V and 7 bases at J; junction bases unmatched: 7. CDR3 region: CASSPRGQVNSPLHF. The CDR3 nucleotides read TGTGCCAGCAGCCCCCGGGGACAGGTCAATTCACCCCTCCACTTT.

V and J are TRBV3-1 (or the pseudogene TRBV3-2) and TRBJ1-2; the D gene is possibly TRBD1 (6 bases). V lost 4 bases to trimming and J lost 2 bases, with 11 bases between them. The CDR3 runs 14 residues. Germline CDR1 reads LGHDT; CDR2 reads YNNKEL (reference sequence). As DNA, the CDR3 is TGTGCCAGCAGCCCCTTGGACAGCAACTATGGCTACACCTTC. The encoded protein is CASSPLDSNYGYTF.

The chain couples TRBV13 to TRBJ2-7; a weak D match, TRBD1 (6 bases). The CDR3 spans 14 residues. V was shortened by 1 base and J by 3 bases, with 10 bases between the two germline ends. The V gene's germline CDR1 is PRHDT and CDR2 FYEKMQ (reference sequence). The CDR3 region is CASSLAGQYYEQYF. Written as DNA, the CDR3 is TGTGCCAGCAGCTTAGCTGGACAGTACTACGAGCAGTACTTC.

This clone was observed a single time. This chain uses TRBV18 with TRBJ1-1; no definite D call. The germline V and J ends were trimmed by 2 bases and 1 base, with 8 bases remaining between them. The CDR3 sequence is 14 residues long. Germline CDR1 KGHSH, CDR2 LQKENI. DNA for the CDR3: TGTGCCAGCTCACCAGATAGATGGAACACTGAAGCTTTCTTT. Its translation: CASSPDRWNTEAFF.

This clone was seen just once. The CDR3 region is CAWRGPRGYTEAFF. CDR3 nucleotides: TGTGCCTGGAGAGGGCCCCGGGGGTACACTGAAGCTTTCTTT. J is TRBJ1-1 and V is TRBV30; the D gene is possibly TRBD1 (5 bases). CDR3 length equals 14 residues. In germline, CDR1 is GTSNPN, CDR2 SVGIG (reference sequence). The ends were cut back, 3 bases at V and 3 bases at J, with 14 bases in the middle.